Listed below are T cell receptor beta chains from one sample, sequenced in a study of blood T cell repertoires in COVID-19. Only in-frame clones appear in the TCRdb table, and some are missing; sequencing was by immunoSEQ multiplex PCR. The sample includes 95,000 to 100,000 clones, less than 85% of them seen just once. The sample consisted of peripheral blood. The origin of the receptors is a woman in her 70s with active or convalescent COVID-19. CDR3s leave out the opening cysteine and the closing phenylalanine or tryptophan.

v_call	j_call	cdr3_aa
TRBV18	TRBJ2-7	ASSPAVAQPYEQY
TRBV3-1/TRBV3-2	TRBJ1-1	ASSRPTGGNKNTEAF
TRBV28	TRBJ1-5	ASTIRTVGSQPQH
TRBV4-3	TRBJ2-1	ASSQDVPDRGDLVWYNEQF
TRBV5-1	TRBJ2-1	ASSLAGISYNEQF
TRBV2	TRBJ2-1	ASTYSGFQF
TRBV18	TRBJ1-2	ASSPLSPTGGGYDGYT
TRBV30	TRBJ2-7	AWKNPGLAGGIYEQY
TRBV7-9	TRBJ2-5	ASSLGSGGIQETQY
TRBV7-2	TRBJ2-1	ASRQDRGSWNEQF
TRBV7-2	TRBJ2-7	ASSPRTGAYEQY
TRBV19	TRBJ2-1	ASSGPQAGGYNEQF
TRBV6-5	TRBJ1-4	ASSYTRTNEKLF
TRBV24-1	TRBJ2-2	ATSDRNRGINGGELF
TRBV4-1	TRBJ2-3	ASSTTNTDTQY
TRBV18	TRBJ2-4	ASSPEVAKNIQY
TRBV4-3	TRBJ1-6	ASSQATGSNSPLH
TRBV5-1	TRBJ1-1	ASSSTGLTNTEAF
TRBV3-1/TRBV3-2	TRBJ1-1	ASSLDSVEAF
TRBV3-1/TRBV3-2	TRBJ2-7	ASSEARRGSYEQY
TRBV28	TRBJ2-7	ASSPQTSGTYEQY
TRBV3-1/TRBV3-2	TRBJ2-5	ASSQVAGARETQY
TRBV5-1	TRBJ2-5	ASSLGSSGEWETQY
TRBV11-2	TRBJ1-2	ASSFPGTEANYGYT
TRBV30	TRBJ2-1	ACIQGTSYNEQF
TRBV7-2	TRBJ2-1	ASRSGGGGSYNEQF